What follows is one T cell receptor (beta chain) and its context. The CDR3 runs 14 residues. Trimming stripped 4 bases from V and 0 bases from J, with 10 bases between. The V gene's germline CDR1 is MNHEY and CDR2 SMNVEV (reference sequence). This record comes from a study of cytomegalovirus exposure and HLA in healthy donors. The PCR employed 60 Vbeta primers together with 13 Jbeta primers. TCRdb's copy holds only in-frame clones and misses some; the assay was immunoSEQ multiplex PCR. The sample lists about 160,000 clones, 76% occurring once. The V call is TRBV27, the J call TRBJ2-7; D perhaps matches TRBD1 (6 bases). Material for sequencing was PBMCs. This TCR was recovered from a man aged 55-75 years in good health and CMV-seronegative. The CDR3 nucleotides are TGTGCCAGCAGTTCGACAGGTCTCTCCTACGAGCAGTACTTC. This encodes CASSSTGLSYEQYF.